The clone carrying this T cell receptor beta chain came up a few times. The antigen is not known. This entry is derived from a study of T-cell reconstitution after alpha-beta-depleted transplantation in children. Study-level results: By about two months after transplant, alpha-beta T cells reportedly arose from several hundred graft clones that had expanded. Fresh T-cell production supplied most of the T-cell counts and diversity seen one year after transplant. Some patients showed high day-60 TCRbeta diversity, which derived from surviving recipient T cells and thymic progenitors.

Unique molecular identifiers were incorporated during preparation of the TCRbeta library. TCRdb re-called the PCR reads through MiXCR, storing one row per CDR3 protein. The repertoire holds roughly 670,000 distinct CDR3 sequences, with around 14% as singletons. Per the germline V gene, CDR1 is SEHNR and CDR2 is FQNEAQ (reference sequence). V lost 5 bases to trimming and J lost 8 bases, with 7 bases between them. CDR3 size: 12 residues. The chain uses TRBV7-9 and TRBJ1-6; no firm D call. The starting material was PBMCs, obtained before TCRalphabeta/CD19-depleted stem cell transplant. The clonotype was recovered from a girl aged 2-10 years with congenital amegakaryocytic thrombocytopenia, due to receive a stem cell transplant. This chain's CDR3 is CASSRSDSPLHF. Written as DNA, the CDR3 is TGTGCCAGCAGCCGATCGGATTCACCCCTCCACTTT.